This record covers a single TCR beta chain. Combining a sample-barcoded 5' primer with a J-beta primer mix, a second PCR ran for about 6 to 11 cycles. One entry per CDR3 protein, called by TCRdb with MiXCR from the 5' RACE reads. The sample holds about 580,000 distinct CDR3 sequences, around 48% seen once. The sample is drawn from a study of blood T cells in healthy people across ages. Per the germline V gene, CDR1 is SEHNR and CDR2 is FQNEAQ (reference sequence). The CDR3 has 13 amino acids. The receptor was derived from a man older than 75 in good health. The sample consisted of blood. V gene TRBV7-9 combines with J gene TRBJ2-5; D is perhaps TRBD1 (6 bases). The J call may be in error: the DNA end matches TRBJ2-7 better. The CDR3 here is CASSVGRGGEQYF. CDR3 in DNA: TGTGCCAGCAGCGTTGGCAGGGGCGGCGAGCAGTACTTC.